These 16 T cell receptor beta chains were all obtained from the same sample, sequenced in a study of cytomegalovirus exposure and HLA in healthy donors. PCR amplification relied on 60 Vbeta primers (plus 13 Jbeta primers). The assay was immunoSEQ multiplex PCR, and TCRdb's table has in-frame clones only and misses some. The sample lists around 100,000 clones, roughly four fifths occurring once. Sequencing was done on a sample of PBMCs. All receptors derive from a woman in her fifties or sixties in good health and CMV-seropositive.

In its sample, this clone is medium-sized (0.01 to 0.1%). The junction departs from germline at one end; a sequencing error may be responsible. The DNA of the CDR3 is TGTGCCACCAGCAGAGATCAAGGGGACATCAGTTTT. Translated, it gives CATSRDQGDISF. J is TRBJ1-4 and V is TRBV15, with D possibly being TRBD1 (6 bases). CDR1 and CDR2 from the germline V gene are LNHNV and YYDKDF (reference sequence). The length of the CDR3 is 12 residues.

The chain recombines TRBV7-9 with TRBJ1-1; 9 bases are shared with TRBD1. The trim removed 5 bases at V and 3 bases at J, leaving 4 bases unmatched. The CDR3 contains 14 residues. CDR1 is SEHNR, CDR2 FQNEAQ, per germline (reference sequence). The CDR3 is CASSIQGADTEAFF. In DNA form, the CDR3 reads TGTGCCAGCAGCATACAGGGGGCGGACACTGAAGCTTTCTTT.

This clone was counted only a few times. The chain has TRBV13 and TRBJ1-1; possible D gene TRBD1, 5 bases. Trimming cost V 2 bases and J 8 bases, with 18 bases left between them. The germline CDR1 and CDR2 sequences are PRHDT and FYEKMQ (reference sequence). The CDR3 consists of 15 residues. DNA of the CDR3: TGTGCCAGCAGCTTAATGGGGCTTTACGGGTTCGAAGCTTTCTTT. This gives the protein CASSLMGLYGFEAFF.

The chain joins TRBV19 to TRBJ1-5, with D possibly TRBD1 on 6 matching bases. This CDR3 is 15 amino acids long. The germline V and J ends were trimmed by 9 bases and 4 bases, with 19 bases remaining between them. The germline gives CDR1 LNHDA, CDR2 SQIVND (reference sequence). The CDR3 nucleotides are TGTGCCAGCGGGGGGGCCGGAGGACTGAATCAGCCCCAGCATTTT. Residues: CASGGAGGLNQPQHF.

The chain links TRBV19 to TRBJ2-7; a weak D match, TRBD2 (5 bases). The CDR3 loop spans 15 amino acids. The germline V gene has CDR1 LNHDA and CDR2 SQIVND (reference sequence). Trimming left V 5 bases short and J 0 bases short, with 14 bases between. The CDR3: CASSLAGGGSYEQYF. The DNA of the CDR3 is TGTGCCAGTAGTTTGGCCGGAGGCGGCTCCTACGAGCAGTACTTC.

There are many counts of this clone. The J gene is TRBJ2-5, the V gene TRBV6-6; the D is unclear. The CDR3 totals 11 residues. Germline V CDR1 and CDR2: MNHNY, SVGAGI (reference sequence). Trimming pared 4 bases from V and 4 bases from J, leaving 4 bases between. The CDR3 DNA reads TGTGCCAGCAGTTCCTTAGAGACCCAGTACTTC. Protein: CASSSLETQYF.

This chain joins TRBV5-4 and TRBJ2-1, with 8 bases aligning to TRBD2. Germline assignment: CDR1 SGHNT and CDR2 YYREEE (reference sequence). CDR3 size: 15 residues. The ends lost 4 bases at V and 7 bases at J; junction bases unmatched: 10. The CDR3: CASSRGIAGTNEQFF. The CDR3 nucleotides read TGTGCCAGCAGCCGCGGAATAGCGGGAACGAATGAGCAGTTCTTC.

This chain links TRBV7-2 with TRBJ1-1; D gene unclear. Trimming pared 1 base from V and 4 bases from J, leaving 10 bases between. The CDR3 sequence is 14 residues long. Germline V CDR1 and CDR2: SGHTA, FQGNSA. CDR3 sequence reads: CASSLVEGLTEAFF. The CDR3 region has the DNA TGTGCCAGCAGCTTAGTAGAGGGCCTCACTGAAGCTTTCTTT. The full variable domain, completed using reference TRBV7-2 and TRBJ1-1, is GAGVSQSPSNKVTEKGKDVELRCDPISGHTALYWYRQSLGQGLEFLIYFQGNSAPDKSGLPSDRFSAERTGGSVSTLTIQRTQQEDSAVYLCASSLVEGLTEAFFGQGTRLTVV.

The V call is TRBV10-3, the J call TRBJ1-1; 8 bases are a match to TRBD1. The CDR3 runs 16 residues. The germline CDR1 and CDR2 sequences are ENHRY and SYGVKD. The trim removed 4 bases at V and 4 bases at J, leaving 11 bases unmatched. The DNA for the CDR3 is TGTGCCATCAGTGGACAGGGGCTACGCGGGGGCACTGAAGCTTTCTTT. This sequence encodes CAISGQGLRGGTEAFF.

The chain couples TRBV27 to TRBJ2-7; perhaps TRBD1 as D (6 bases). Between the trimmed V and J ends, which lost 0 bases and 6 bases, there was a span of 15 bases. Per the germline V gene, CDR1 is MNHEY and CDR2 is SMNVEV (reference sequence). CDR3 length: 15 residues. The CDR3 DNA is TGTGCCAGCAGTTTATCGATGGGGGCGGTCGGCGAGCAGTACTTC. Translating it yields CASSLSMGAVGEQYF.

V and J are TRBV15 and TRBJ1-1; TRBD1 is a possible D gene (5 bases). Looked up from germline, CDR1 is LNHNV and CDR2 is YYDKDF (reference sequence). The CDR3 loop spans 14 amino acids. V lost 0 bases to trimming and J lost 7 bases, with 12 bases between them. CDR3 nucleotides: TGTGCCACCAGCAGAGATGTGATAGGACATGAAGCTTTCTTT. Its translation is CATSRDVIGHEAFF.

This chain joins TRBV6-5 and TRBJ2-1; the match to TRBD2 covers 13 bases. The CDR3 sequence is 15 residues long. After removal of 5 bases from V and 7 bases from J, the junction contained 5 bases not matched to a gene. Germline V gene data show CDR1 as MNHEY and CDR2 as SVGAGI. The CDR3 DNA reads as TGTGCCAGCAGTGTGCCGGGACTAGCGGGGAATGAGCAGTTCTTC. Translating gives CASSVPGLAGNEQFF.

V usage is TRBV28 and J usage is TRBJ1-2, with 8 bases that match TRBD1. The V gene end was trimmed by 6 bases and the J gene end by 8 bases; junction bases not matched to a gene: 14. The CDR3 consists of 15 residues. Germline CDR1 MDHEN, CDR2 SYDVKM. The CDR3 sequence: CASSPGQARVTGYTF. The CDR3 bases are TGTGCCAGCAGCCCGGGACAGGCACGAGTAACCGGCTACACCTTC.

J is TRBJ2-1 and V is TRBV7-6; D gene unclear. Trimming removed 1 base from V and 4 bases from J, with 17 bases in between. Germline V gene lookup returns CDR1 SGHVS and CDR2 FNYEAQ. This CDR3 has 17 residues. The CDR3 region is CASSLVPPGSSYNEQFF. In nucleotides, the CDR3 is TGTGCCAGCAGCTTAGTCCCTCCGGGTTCCTCTTACAATGAGCAGTTCTTC.

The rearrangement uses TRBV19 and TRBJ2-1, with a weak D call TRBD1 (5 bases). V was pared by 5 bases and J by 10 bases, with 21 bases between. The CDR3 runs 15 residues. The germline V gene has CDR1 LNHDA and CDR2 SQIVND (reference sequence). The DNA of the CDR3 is TGTGCCAGTAGTTCCACAGGCGGCCCCGGTCGAGAGCAGTTCTTC. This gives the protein CASSSTGGPGREQFF. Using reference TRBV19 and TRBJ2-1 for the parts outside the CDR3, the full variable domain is DGGITQSPKYLFRKEGQNVTLSCEQNLNHDAMYWYRQDPGQGLRLIYYSQIVNDFQKGDIAEGYSVSREKKESFPLTVTSAQKNPTAFYLCASSSTGGPGREQFFGPGTRLTVL.

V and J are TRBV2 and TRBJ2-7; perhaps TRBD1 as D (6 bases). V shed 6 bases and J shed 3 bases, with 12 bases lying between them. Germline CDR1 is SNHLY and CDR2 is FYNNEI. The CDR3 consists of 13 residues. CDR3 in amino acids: CASRDSTNYEQYF. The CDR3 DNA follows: TGTGCCAGCAGGGACAGTACAAACTACGAGCAGTACTTC.